This T cell receptor (beta chain) came from a study of cytomegalovirus exposure and HLA in healthy donors. On the study more broadly: Earlier findings included 90 million to 120 million unique TCR beta sequences obtained from about 180 million T cells.

Germline V lookup: CDR1 SNHLY, CDR2 FYNNEI. Losses at the gene ends were 7 bases for V and 0 bases for J; bases not matched to a gene: 6. The CDR3 spans 17 residues. PCR was performed using 60 Vbeta and 13 Jbeta primers. Measured with immunoSEQ multiplex PCR; TCRdb has only the in-frame clones, and not every one. The sample has under 200,000 clones; the top ten hold approximately 0.82%. Broader study findings: Most TCRs appeared rarely, but some public TCRs recurred in many donors. Further analysis, carried out later, found HLA-associated TCR beta chains more clonally expanded than equally common other chains.

A word on this clone: Its antigen remains unknown.

The sample consisted of PBMCs. This receptor was taken from a woman under 30 in good health and CMV-seropositive. The chain employs TRBV2 and TRBJ2-6, with 10 bases matching TRBD1. The CDR3 sequence: CASMGTGDLSGANVLTF. The CDR3 DNA sequence: TGTGCCAGCATGGGGACAGGGGATCTCTCTGGGGCCAACGTCCTGACTTTC.